This T cell receptor (beta chain) was captured by sequencing in a study of beta chain features in type 1 diabetes. General study findings and limits: A pattern of fewer insertions and more deletions at VDJ junctions was seen in type 1 diabetes patients. Type 1 diabetes patients had moderately but significantly shorter TCRB CDR3s in all four CD4+ subsets. Using cDNA template may skew counts toward highly expressing activated cells.

cDNA synthesis used the whole RNA isolate, giving expressed TCRB sequences. Data came from immunoSEQ multiplex PCR; TCRdb stores just in-frame clones and leaves some out. In the table there are tens of thousands of clones, 65% to 70% of which are singletons. J lost 0 bases, V lost 6 bases, and 4 bases had no gene match. This CDR3 has 15 residues. Germline V gene lookup returns CDR1 WSHSY and CDR2 SAAADI. With respect to this clone: No antigen is known for it.

The chain joins TRBV10-2 to TRBJ2-2; TRBD1 aligns across 7 bases. This TCR was sampled from a woman between 18 and 29 years old with type 1 diabetes. Input material: Tregs from blood. The CDR3 here is CASRGQDTNTGELFF. CDR3 DNA sequence: TGCGCCAGCAGAGGACAGGACACGAACACCGGGGAGCTGTTTTTT.